What follows are 26 T cell receptor beta chains derived from one specimen sequenced in a study of blood T cell repertoires in COVID-19. Data came from immunoSEQ multiplex PCR; TCRdb stores just in-frame clones and leaves some out. The table records around 120,000 clones, 90% of them present only once. Input material: peripheral blood. These receptors were collected from a human donor with active COVID-19. The donor label of this sample is uncertain.

This chain connects TRBV6-6 to TRBJ2-7; 14 bases fit TRBD2. CDR1 MNHNY and CDR2 SVGAGI come from the germline V gene (reference sequence). The V and J ends lost 5 bases and 6 bases, in that order; junction bases with no gene match: 15. This CDR3 region has 18 residues. The CDR3 nucleotides read TGTGCCAGCAGTCGCCGACTAGCGGGGGGGACCTTGAGGACCGAGCAGTACTTC. Amino acid sequence: CASSRRLAGGTLRTEQYF.

As for this clone: At one end the junction does not follow the germline gene, possibly because of a read error. The chain links TRBV7-2 to TRBJ2-7; the match to TRBD2 covers 8 bases. The CDR3 loop spans 12 amino acids. Germline V gene sequence: CDR1 SGHTA, CDR2 FQGNSA. This CDR3 is CASSLVSGGLKF. The CDR3 coding sequence is TGTGCCAGCAGCCTAGTTTCGGGGGGGCTTAAGTTC.

This clone was seen once. The chain employs TRBV5-4 and TRBJ2-2; TRBD1 agrees at 11 bases. V was clipped by 4 bases and J by 6 bases; unmatched bases: 14. The CDR3 totals 18 residues. Germline CDR1 SGHNT, CDR2 YYREEE (reference sequence). The CDR3 DNA reads TGTGCCAGCAGCCTCAGGGACAGGGGGAACAGGAGGGCCGGGGAGCTGTTTTTT. The encoded protein is CASSLRDRGNRRAGELFF.

A single count supports this clone. This chain joins TRBV6-5 and TRBJ1-2, with D maybe TRBD1 (5 bases). The germline V gene encodes CDR1 MNHEY and CDR2 SVGAGI. This CDR3 spans 12 amino acids. Trimming left V 6 bases short and J 7 bases short, with 12 bases between. The CDR3 here is CASRSGNGGYTF. CDR3 DNA sequence: TGTGCCAGCAGATCAGGGAACGGTGGCTACACCTTC.

The genes are TRBV19 and TRBJ1-1, with 10 bases matching TRBD1. CDR1 is LNHDA and CDR2 is SQIVND in the germline V gene (reference sequence). The CDR3 runs to 17 residues. V was pared by 3 bases and J by 0 bases, with 7 bases of the junction left unmatched. CDR3 amino acids: CASSIWDRGRMNTEAFF. The CDR3 DNA is TGTGCCAGTAGTATCTGGGACAGGGGACGCATGAACACTGAAGCTTTCTTT.

The gene calls are TRBV7-9 and TRBJ2-1, with TRBD2 matching over 8 bases. The CDR3 runs to 15 residues. V shed 4 bases, J shed 0 bases, and the junction held 2 bases outside the gene matches. The germline gives CDR1 SEHNR, CDR2 FQNEAQ (reference sequence). CDR3 DNA: TGTGCCAGCAGCTCCGCGGGGGGCTCCTACAATGAGCAGTTCTTC. Its translation: CASSSAGGSYNEQFF.

This clone occurred once. CDR3 sequence (DNA): TGTGCCAGCAGCTTACCCCCTAAACCCTCGGAAGAGACCCAGTACTTC. Amino acids: CASSLPPKPSEETQYF. The rearrangement links TRBV7-9 to TRBJ2-5; the D is unclear. There are 16 residues in the CDR3. The V end was cut by 2 bases, the J end by 3 bases, with 16 bases between. Germline-derived CDR1 and CDR2 are SEHNR and FQNEAQ (reference sequence).

CDR3 residues: CASSYRWYSPLHF. The CDR3 bases are TGTGCCAGCAGTTACCGGTGGTATTCACCCCTCCACTTT. The chain employs TRBV27 and TRBJ1-6; D uncertain. With 4 bases removed from V and 8 bases from J, the gap between germline ends came to 9 bases. Germline CDR1 MNHEY, CDR2 SMNVEV (reference sequence). The CDR3 loop spans 13 amino acids.

CDR3 residues: CASSSFQGRGNEQFF. The CDR3 DNA reads as TGTGCCAGCAGTTCTTTCCAGGGGAGAGGCAATGAGCAGTTCTTC. The gene calls are TRBV5-4 and TRBJ2-1; TRBD1 is a possible D gene (6 bases). V was clipped by 5 bases and J by 6 bases, with 18 bases between them. Germline CDR1 SGHNT, CDR2 YYREEE (reference sequence). CDR3 length: 15 amino acids.

V gene TRBV7-8 combines with J gene TRBJ2-1, with 10 nucleotides matching TRBD2. Trimming removed 9 bases from V and 6 bases from J; junction bases left unmatched: 11. CDR3 length equals 15 residues. Germline V CDR1 and CDR2: SGHVS, FQNEAQ. Here the CDR3 DNA reads TGTGCCAGTCACCTACTGAGCGGGGGGGCCAATGAGCAGTTCTTC. The encoded protein is CASHLLSGGANEQFF.

The chain employs TRBV6-2 or TRBV6-3 and TRBJ2-3; TRBD1 might be the D (6 bases). V was clipped by 2 bases and J by 2 bases, with 17 bases between them. CDR1 is MNHEY and CDR2 is SVGEGT in the germline V gene. The CDR3 runs 17 residues. Here the CDR3 reads CASSYQLQGRFTDTQYF. The CDR3 DNA is TGTGCCAGCAGTTACCAACTACAGGGAAGGTTCACAGATACGCAGTATTTT.

The rearrangement links TRBV4-3 to TRBJ1-1; 10 nucleotides align to TRBD1. J lost 7 bases, V lost 4 bases, and 6 bases had no gene match. Germline loops: CDR1 LGHNA, CDR2 YSLEER. The CDR3 has 14 amino acids. The CDR3 spells CASSRKTGGSEAFF. CDR3 nucleotide sequence: TGCGCCAGCAGCCGAAAGACAGGGGGCAGTGAAGCTTTCTTT.

The rearrangement uses TRBV7-6 and TRBJ2-1; the D gene is possibly TRBD2 (6 bases). Trimming left V 3 bases short and J 3 bases short, with 12 bases between. The germline CDR1 and CDR2 sequences are SGHVS and FNYEAQ. There are 15 residues in the CDR3. The DNA of the CDR3 is TGTGCCAGCAGCTTTTCACTAGCAGTCTACAATGAGCAGTTCTTC. Protein sequence: CASSFSLAVYNEQFF.

The V call is TRBV29-1, the J call TRBJ1-2, with TRBD1 as a possible D gene (6 bases). The CDR3 has 12 residues. Trimming left V 3 bases short and J 7 bases short, with 12 bases between. The germline V gene encodes CDR1 SQVTM and CDR2 ANQGSEA. CDR3 sequence: CSVDGGARGYTF. For the CDR3, the DNA is TGCAGCGTTGATGGGGGGGCGCGTGGCTACACCTTC. Full variable domain (missing parts from reference TRBV29-1 and TRBJ1-2): SAVISQKPSRDICQRGTSLTIQCQVDSQVTMMFWYRQQPGQSLTLIATANQGSEATYESGFVIDKFPISRPNLTFSTLTVSNMSPEDSSIYLCSVDGGARGYTFGSGTRLTVV.

The genes are TRBV4-3 and TRBJ2-7; the D is unclear. The germline V and J ends were trimmed by 4 bases and 3 bases, with 13 bases remaining between them. Per the germline V gene, CDR1 is LGHNA and CDR2 is YSLEER. The CDR3 extends over 14 amino acids. CDR3: CASSPDTRYYEQYF. The CDR3 coding sequence is TGCGCCAGCAGCCCAGACACTCGGTACTACGAGCAGTACTTC.

In this sample, this clone turned up once. This sequence joins TRBV5-4 and TRBJ1-3; TRBD1 matches at 8 bases. This CDR3 spans 15 amino acids. The ends lost 4 bases at V and 4 bases at J; junction bases unmatched: 7. From germline, CDR1 is SGHNT and CDR2 YYREEE (reference sequence). The CDR3 bases are TGTGCCAGCAGCGGAAAGGGGACAGGAGGAAACACCATATATTTT. This encodes CASSGKGTGGNTIYF.

The chain uses TRBV7-3 and TRBJ1-4, with 11 bases that match TRBD1. Germline assignment: CDR1 SGHTA and CDR2 FQGTGA. The CDR3 runs to 14 residues. The V gene end was trimmed by 4 bases and the J gene end by 8 bases; junction bases not matched to a gene: 3. In DNA, the CDR3 is TGTGCCAGCAGCTGGGGACAGGGGGAGGAAAAACTGTTTTTT. Amino acids: CASSWGQGEEKLFF.

This chain uses TRBV6-5 with TRBJ1-6; D not resolved. V was clipped by 0 bases and J by 10 bases, with 7 bases between them. In germline, CDR1 is MNHEY, CDR2 SVGAGI. The length of the CDR3 is 13 residues. CDR3 loop: CASSYSVSSPLHF. Here the CDR3 DNA reads TGTGCCAGCAGTTACTCAGTGAGCTCACCCCTCCACTTT.

The chain links TRBV19 to TRBJ1-6; possibly TRBD1 for D (5 bases). V was trimmed by 6 bases and J by 4 bases, leaving 10 bases between them. The CDR3 has 14 amino acids. CDR1 is LNHDA, CDR2 SQIVND, per germline (reference sequence). The CDR3 loop reads CASRDGGYNSPLHF. The CDR3 region has the DNA TGTGCCAGTAGGGACGGGGGTTATAATTCACCCCTCCACTTT. The complete variable domain, with remaining parts taken from reference TRBV19 and TRBJ1-6, reads DGGITQSPKYLFRKEGQNVTLSCEQNLNHDAMYWYRQDPGQGLRLIYYSQIVNDFQKGDIAEGYSVSREKKESFPLTVTSAQKNPTAFYLCASRDGGYNSPLHFGNGTRLTVT.

The gene calls are TRBV19 and TRBJ1-1, with TRBD1 matching over 9 bases. V lost 6 bases to trimming and J lost 5 bases; unmatched junction nucleotides: 10. The CDR3 sequence is 15 residues long. Germline V gene sequence: CDR1 LNHDA, CDR2 SQIVND (reference sequence). The CDR3 loop is CASREPGQGRTEAFF. The CDR3 region has the DNA TGTGCCAGTAGGGAGCCTGGACAGGGGAGGACTGAAGCTTTCTTT.

V and J are TRBV5-8 and TRBJ2-7, with D unresolved. There are 12 residues in the CDR3. CDR1 SGHTS and CDR2 YDEGEE come from the germline V gene. V gave up 2 bases and J gave up 6 bases, with 9 bases separating them. The CDR3: CASSFAAIEQYF. CDR3 bases: TGTGCCAGCAGCTTCGCGGCTATCGAGCAGTACTTC.

The chain employs TRBV5-1 and TRBJ2-3; D possibly corresponds to TRBD1 (5 bases). Trimming took 0 bases from V and 8 from J, leaving 19 bases between them. The germline CDR1 and CDR2 sequences are SGHRS and YFSETQ. The CDR3 consists of 16 residues. The CDR3 here is CASSLGLVGRLATQYF. The CDR3, as DNA: TGCGCCAGCAGCTTGGGCCTGGTGGGGCGCTTAGCTACGCAGTATTTT.

This clone was detected a few times. This chain connects TRBV19 to TRBJ2-2; a possible D gene is TRBD1 (5 bases). The CDR3 sequence is 14 residues long. CDR1 is LNHDA, CDR2 SQIVND, per germline (reference sequence). V lost 6 bases and J 5 bases, leaving 13 bases between the germline ends. DNA for the CDR3: TGTGCCAGTAGGGTGACAGATACGACCGGGGAGCTGTTTTTT. Its translation is CASRVTDTTGELFF.

The sample holds many counts of this clone. This chain joins TRBV6-6 and TRBJ1-1, with 10 bases lining up with TRBD1. The CDR3 length is 13 residues. Germline V gene lookup returns CDR1 MNHNY and CDR2 SVGAGI (reference sequence). V trimming: 6 bases; J trimming: 4 bases; junction bases outside the gene matches: 2. For the CDR3, the DNA is TGTGCCAGCAGGGGACAGGGGCTCACTGAAGCTTTCTTT. Residues: CASRGQGLTEAFF.

The V gene is TRBV19, the J gene TRBJ2-5, with a weak D call TRBD1 (7 bases). This CDR3 is 15 amino acids long. Trimming left V 3 bases short and J 5 bases short, with 16 bases between. Germline CDR1 LNHDA, CDR2 SQIVND (reference sequence). As DNA, the CDR3 is TGTGCCAGTAGTATGACGACAGGGACTGGGGAGACCCAGTACTTC. Its translation is CASSMTTGTGETQYF.

The chain has TRBV9 and TRBJ2-5; 9 bases are shared with TRBD1. CDR3 length: 15 residues. The V segment lost 2 bases and the J segment 2 bases; nucleotides outside the gene matches: 4. The germline gives CDR1 SGDLS, CDR2 YYNGEE. CDR3 in amino acids: CASSVTTGGQETQYF. CDR3 sequence (DNA): TGTGCCAGCAGCGTGACGACAGGGGGACAAGAGACCCAGTACTTC.